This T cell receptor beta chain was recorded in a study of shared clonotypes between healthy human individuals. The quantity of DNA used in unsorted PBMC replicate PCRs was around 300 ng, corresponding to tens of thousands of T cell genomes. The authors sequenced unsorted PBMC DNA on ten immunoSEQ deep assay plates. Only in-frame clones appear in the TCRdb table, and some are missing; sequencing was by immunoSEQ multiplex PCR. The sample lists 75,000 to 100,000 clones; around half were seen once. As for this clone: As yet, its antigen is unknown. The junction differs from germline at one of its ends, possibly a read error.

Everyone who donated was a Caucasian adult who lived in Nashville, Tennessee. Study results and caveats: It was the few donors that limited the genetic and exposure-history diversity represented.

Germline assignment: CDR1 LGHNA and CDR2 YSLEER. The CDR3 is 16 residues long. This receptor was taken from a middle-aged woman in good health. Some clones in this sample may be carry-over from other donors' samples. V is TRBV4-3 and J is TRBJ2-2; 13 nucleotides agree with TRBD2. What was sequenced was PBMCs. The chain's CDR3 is CASSRGTSGAGGGLFF. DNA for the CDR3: TGCGCCAGCAGCCGCGGGACTAGCGGGGCTGGGGGGGGGCTGTTTTTT.